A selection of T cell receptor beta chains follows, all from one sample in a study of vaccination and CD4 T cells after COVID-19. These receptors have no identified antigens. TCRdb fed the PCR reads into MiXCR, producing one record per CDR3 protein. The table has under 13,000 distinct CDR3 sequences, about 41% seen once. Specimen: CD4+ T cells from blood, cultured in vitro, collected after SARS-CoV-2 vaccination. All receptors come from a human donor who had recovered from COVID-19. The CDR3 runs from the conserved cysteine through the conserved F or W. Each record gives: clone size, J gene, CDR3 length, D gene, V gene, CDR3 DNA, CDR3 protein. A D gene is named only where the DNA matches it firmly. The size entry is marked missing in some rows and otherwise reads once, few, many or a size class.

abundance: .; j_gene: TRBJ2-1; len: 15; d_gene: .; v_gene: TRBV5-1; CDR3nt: TGCGCCAGCAGCTTGCCCGGTCCGACCTACAATGAGCAGTTCTTC; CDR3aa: CASSLPGPTYNEQFF
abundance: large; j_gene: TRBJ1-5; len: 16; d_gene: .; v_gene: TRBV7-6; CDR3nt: TGTGCCAGCAGCTTAGGGGTCAGGACTAGCAATCAGCCCCAGCATTTT; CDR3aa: CASSLGVRTSNQPQHF
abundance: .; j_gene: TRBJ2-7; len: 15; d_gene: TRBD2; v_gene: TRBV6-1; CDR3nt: TGTGCCAGCAGACCGGAAATAGCGGGATCACACGAGCAGTACTTC; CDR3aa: CASRPEIAGSHEQYF
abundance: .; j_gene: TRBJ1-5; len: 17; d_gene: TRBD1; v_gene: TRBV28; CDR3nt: TGTGCCAGCAGTTCACTGGGACAGGGATCTTGGAATCAGCCCCAGCATTTT; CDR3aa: CASSSLGQGSWNQPQHF
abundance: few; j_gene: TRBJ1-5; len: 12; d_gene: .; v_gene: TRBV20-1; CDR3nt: TGCAGTACTTGTAAAAGCAATCAGCCCCAGCATTTT; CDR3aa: CSTCKSNQPQHF
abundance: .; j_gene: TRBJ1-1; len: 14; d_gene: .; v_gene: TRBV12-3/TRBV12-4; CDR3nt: TGTGCCAGTATGAGGAGGGGCTCCAACACTGAAGCTTTCTTT; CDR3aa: CASMRRGSNTEAFF
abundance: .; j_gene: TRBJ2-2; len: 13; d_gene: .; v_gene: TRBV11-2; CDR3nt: TGTGCCAGCAGCTTCACGAACACCGGGGAGCTGTTTTTT; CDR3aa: CASSFTNTGELFF
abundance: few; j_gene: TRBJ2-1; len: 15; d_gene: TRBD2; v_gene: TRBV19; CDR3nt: TGTGCCAGTAGTACCCGACTAGCGGGAAAAAATGAGCAGTTCTTC; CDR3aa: CASSTRLAGKNEQFF
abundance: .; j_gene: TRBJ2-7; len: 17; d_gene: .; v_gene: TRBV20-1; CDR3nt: TGCAGTGCAACCTCCCCCTGGGCAGGGACCCACGAAGACGAGCAGTACTTC; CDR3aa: CSATSPWAGTHEDEQYF
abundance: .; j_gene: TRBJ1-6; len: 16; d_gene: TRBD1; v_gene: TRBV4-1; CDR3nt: TGCGCCAGCAGTCGGAGGACAGGGGATAGTAATTCACCCCTCCACTTT; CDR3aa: CASSRRTGDSNSPLHF
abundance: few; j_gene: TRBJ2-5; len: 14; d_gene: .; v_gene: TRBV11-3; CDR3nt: TGTGCCAGCAGCCTAGGCCGGGGCAGGGAGACCCAGTACTTC; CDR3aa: CASSLGRGRETQYF
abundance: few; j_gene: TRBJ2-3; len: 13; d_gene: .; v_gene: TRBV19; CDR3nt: TGTGCCAGTAGTCCAGGGGCGCACGATACGCAGTATTTT; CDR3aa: CASSPGAHDTQYF
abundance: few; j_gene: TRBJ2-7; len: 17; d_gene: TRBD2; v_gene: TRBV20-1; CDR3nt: TGCAGTGCTAGAGATCTCGGGACTAGCGGGAGGGCGGGGGAGCAGTACTTC; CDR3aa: CSARDLGTSGRAGEQYF
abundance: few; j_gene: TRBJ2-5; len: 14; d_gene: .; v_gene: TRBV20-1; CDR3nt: TGCAGTGCTACGGAGGGGCTAGGGCAAGAGACCCAGTACTTC; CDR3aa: CSATEGLGQETQYF
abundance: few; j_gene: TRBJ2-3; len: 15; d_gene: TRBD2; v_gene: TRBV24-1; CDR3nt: TGTGCCACCAGTGTGACTAGCGGTCCAAGAGATACGCAGTATTTT; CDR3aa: CATSVTSGPRDTQYF
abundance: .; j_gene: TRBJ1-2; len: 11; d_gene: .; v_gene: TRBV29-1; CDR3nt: TGCAGCTCGGGGGGGGACTATGGCTACACCTTC; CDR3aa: CSSGGDYGYTF